The 20 T cell receptor beta chains in this list originate from one sample, sequenced in a study of blood T cells in healthy people across ages. Sample-barcoded 5' priming and a J-beta primer mix drove a second PCR of about 7 to 12 cycles. A single record per CDR3 protein comes from TCRdb applying MiXCR to the 5' RACE reads. The table has roughly 1.4 million distinct CDR3 sequences, around 59% seen once. The sequenced sample consisted of blood. The receptors were gathered from a man between 18 and 29 years old in good health.

The V call is TRBV5-5, the J call TRBJ2-3, with no clear D. Trimming shortened V by 3 bases and J by 5 bases, and 13 bases separated the two germline ends. The CDR3 is 14 residues long. The V gene's germline CDR1 is SGHKS and CDR2 YYEKEE (reference sequence). CDR3 sequence reads: CASSSVPTGDTQYF. CDR3 nucleotide sequence: TGTGCCAGCAGCTCTGTGCCCACCGGAGATACGCAGTATTTT.

This clonotype was detected a few times. This rearrangement joins TRBV11-2 to TRBJ2-7, with D possibly TRBD2 on 5 matching bases. Trimming pared 6 bases from V and 2 bases from J, leaving 14 bases between. Per germline, CDR1 SGHAT and CDR2 FQNNGV. This CDR3 is built from 14 residues. DNA for the CDR3: TGTGCCAGCAGTTTTGGTGCGGGTGCCTACGAGCAGTACTTC. This translates into CASSFGAGAYEQYF. The full variable domain, rest sourced from reference TRBV11-2 and TRBJ2-7, is EAGVAQSPRYKIIEKRQSVAFWCNPISGHATLYWYQQILGQGPKLLIQFQNNGVVDDSQLPKDRFSAERLKGVDSTLKIQPAKLEDSAVYLCASSFGAGAYEQYFGPGTRLTVT.

The chain employs TRBV4-1 and TRBJ2-5; D gene unclear. The CDR3 totals 14 residues. Deletions cut 2 bases from V and 0 bases from J, with 7 bases between. Per the germline V gene, CDR1 is MGHRA and CDR2 is YSYEKL. CDR3 nucleotides: TGCGCCAGCAGCCAATTTTATAACCAAGAGACCCAGTACTTC. This encodes CASSQFYNQETQYF.

Only one count was recorded for this clonotype. This sequence joins TRBV29-1 and TRBJ2-3; a weak D match, TRBD2 (6 bases). Trimming removed 7 bases from V and 9 bases from J, with 23 bases in between. The CDR3 contains 14 residues. CDR1 SQVTM and CDR2 ANQGSEA come from the germline V gene. DNA of the CDR3: TGCAGCGCCCCTCCAGCGGGCGTTCTTGCCACGCAGTATTTT. Protein product: CSAPPAGVLATQYF.

V usage is TRBV20-1 and J usage is TRBJ2-7; TRBD1 might be the D (5 bases). The length of the CDR3 is 13 residues. Looked up from germline, CDR1 is DFQATT and CDR2 is SNEGSKA (reference sequence). With 1 base removed from V and 3 bases from J, the gap between germline ends came to 10 bases. CDR3 coding DNA: TGCAGTGCTAGAGCCGAGACAGACTACGAGCAGTACTTC. As protein: CSARAETDYEQYF.

The J gene is TRBJ2-3, the V gene TRBV25-1; no definite D call. CDR3 size: 15 residues. The ends were cut back, 3 bases at V and 2 bases at J, with 12 bases in the middle. Germline V gene sequence: CDR1 MGHDK, CDR2 SYGVNS. Here the CDR3 reads CASSDIRRPTDTQYF. The CDR3 nucleotides are TGTGCCAGCAGTGATATTCGGAGACCCACAGATACGCAGTATTTT.

The chain employs TRBV6-2 or TRBV6-3 and TRBJ2-7; 11 bases align to TRBD2. This CDR3 has 16 residues. The V gene end was trimmed by 2 bases and the J gene end by 0 bases; junction bases not matched to a gene: 3. From germline, CDR1 is MNHEY and CDR2 SVGEGT. The CDR3 protein is CASSYHLAGGSYEQYF. In DNA, the CDR3 is TGTGCCAGCAGTTACCATCTAGCGGGGGGCTCCTACGAGCAGTACTTC.

The sample holds a few counts of this clonotype. This chain uses TRBV12-3 or TRBV12-4 with TRBJ2-5; no firm D call. Trimming removed 5 bases at V and 11 bases at J, with 12 bases between. This CDR3 spans 11 amino acids. The CDR3 nucleotides are TGTGCCAGCAGTCTAGTGCAGCAGCAGTACTTC. It translates to CASSLVQQQYF.

The V call is TRBV3-1, the J call TRBJ2-7; TRBD2 matches 7 bases. Germline V gene data show CDR1 as LGHDT and CDR2 as YNNKEL (reference sequence). This CDR3 region has 15 residues. Losses at the gene ends were 2 bases for V and 1 base for J; bases not matched to a gene: 5. CDR3 protein: CASSQRREVSYEQYF. The CDR3, as DNA: TGTGCCAGCAGCCAACGTCGGGAGGTATCCTACGAGCAGTACTTC.

This clonotype was seen a few times. This sequence joins TRBV7-9 and TRBJ2-5, with D perhaps TRBD1 or TRBD2 (5 bases each). The J call may not be correct, given that the DNA end is closer to TRBJ2-7. The germline CDR1 and CDR2 sequences are SEHNR and FQNEAQ (reference sequence). CDR3 length: 13 amino acids. CDR3 sequence (DNA): TGTGCCAGCAGCGTGTGGGGCGGGTACGAGCAGTACTTC. As protein: CASSVWGGYEQYF.

The genes are TRBV27 and TRBJ2-7; 7 nucleotides align to TRBD2. The better agreement between TRBJ2-5 and the DNA end casts doubt on the J call. The CDR3 loop spans 15 amino acids. Per germline, CDR1 MNHEY and CDR2 SMNVEV (reference sequence). The DNA for the CDR3 is TGTGCCAGCAGTTTAACCCGCGGGGGTGGGGAGACCCAGTACTTC. Translation gives CASSLTRGGGETQYF.

The chain uses TRBV11-3 and TRBJ2-1; 7 bases align to TRBD2. CDR1 SGHNT and CDR2 YENEEA come from the germline V gene. CDR3 size: 16 residues. V lost 5 bases to trimming and J lost 2 bases; unmatched junction nucleotides: 9. The CDR3 loop is CASSQAREIPYNEQFF. The CDR3 nucleotides are TGTGCCAGCAGCCAAGCGCGGGAGATACCCTACAATGAGCAGTTCTTC.

This chain joins TRBV28 and TRBJ2-7; D may be TRBD1 or TRBD2 (6 bases each). Matching the DNA end better, TRBJ2-5 makes the J call doubtful. Germline CDR1 MDHEN, CDR2 SYDVKM. CDR3 length: 15 amino acids. The CDR3 coding sequence is TGTGCCAGCCGTCCTTACGGGGGCCCCCGGGAGACCCAGTACTTC. It specifies CASRPYGGPRETQYF.

The CDR3 loop reads CASSLEGRQFF. Here the CDR3 DNA reads TGCGCCAGCAGCTTGGAGGGTCGTCAGTTCTTC. The chain couples TRBV5-1 to TRBJ2-1; unclear D gene. Trimming pared 0 bases from V and 13 bases from J, leaving 8 bases between. The CDR3 sequence is 11 residues long. The germline V gene encodes CDR1 SGHRS and CDR2 YFSETQ. Variable domain in full (rest from reference TRBV5-1 and TRBJ2-1): KAGVTQTPRYLIKTRGQQVTLSCSPISGHRSVSWYQQTPGQGLQFLFEYFSETQRNKGNFPGRFSGRQFSNSRSEMNVSTLELGDSALYLCASSLEGRQFFGPGTRLTVL.

This clonotype was detected a few times. The CDR3 protein is CASSFQTGTYEQYF. The DNA of the CDR3 is TGTGCCAGCAGCTTCCAGACAGGTACCTACGAGCAGTACTTC. The chain uses TRBV7-2 and TRBJ2-7; D may be TRBD1 (6 bases). This CDR3 is built from 14 residues. Looked up from germline, CDR1 is SGHTA and CDR2 is FQGNSA. The germline V and J ends were trimmed by 3 bases and 2 bases, with 11 bases remaining between them.

This chain links TRBV7-2 with TRBJ2-7; D may be TRBD1 (5 bases). Judging by the DNA end, TRBJ2-5 fits better; the J call may be wrong. The CDR3 covers 14 residues. Germline V gene data show CDR1 as SGHTA and CDR2 as FQGNSA. The CDR3 DNA follows: TGTGCCAGCAGCTTGACAGCGCCTGGGGAGACCCAGTACTTC. This codes for CASSLTAPGETQYF.

A single count supports this clonotype. This chain's CDR3 is CSARAVRDGSNSPLHF. DNA for the CDR3: TGCAGTGCTAGGGCGGTAAGGGACGGGAGTAATTCACCCCTCCACTTT. This chain uses TRBV20-1 with TRBJ1-6; possible D gene TRBD1, 5 bases. V gave up 3 bases and J gave up 6 bases, with 18 bases separating them. CDR3 length: 16 amino acids. Per germline, CDR1 DFQATT and CDR2 SNEGSKA (reference sequence).

The chain employs TRBV6-1 and TRBJ2-7; TRBD1 is a possible D gene (6 bases). V lost 2 bases, J lost 4 bases, and 15 bases lay in between. The CDR3 spans 15 residues. From germline, CDR1 is MNHNS and CDR2 SASEGT. CDR3 region: CASSESSGVGYEQYF. The DNA of the CDR3 is TGTGCCAGCAGTGAAAGTTCAGGGGTAGGGTACGAGCAGTACTTC.

There are a few counts of this clonotype. V usage is TRBV4-1 and J usage is TRBJ2-1, with D possibly TRBD2 on 6 matching bases. The CDR3 length is 16 residues. Trimming pared 3 bases from V and 4 bases from J, leaving 16 bases between. Per germline, CDR1 MGHRA and CDR2 YSYEKL. CDR3 sequence: CASSQNRLGSYNEQFF. The CDR3 DNA is TGCGCCAGCAGCCAGAACAGACTAGGTAGTTACAATGAGCAGTTCTTC.

The chain has TRBV2 and TRBJ1-2; 10 positions match TRBD1. The V gene end was trimmed by 10 bases and the J gene end by 0 bases; junction bases not matched to a gene: 8. CDR1 and CDR2 (germline): SNHLY, FYNNEI. The CDR3 totals 15 residues. The CDR3 is CATPAGTGANYGYTF. The CDR3 nucleotides read TGTGCCACACCAGCCGGGACAGGGGCTAACTATGGCTACACCTTC. Together with reference TRBV2 and TRBJ1-2, the CDR3 gives the full variable domain: EPEVTQTPSHQVTQMGQEVILRCVPISNHLYFYWYRQILGQKVEFLVSFYNNEISEKSEIFDDQFSVERPDGSNFTLKIRSTKLEDSAMYFCATPAGTGANYGYTFGSGTRLTVV.